This T cell receptor (beta chain) was captured in a study of T-cell memory formation after mild COVID-19. Study at large: Largely, TCR clusters stayed within a single donor. General study results and limits: Contracting CD4+ clones sat mainly in CM and EM; CD8+ in EMRA. Pre-infection memory contained some responding clones, which suggested that cross-reactive memory had joined.

The germline V and J ends were trimmed by 2 bases and 2 bases, with 9 bases remaining between them. CDR1 is SEHNR and CDR2 is FQNEAQ in the germline V gene (reference sequence). CDR3 size: 14 residues. In its sample, this clonotype was seen a few times. Antigen unknown. 5'RACE with constant-segment primers built TCRalpha and TCRbeta cDNA libraries with UMIs. Each CDR3 protein is one row after TCRdb ran MiXCR on the 5' RACE reads. The sample has under 300,000 distinct CDR3 sequences; around 8% are singletons. This TCR was recovered from a man aged 18 to 29 who had mild COVID-19 (a few samples of this study predate the infection). Cell type and time point are not known. The chain joins TRBV7-9 to TRBJ2-5; no definite D call. The specimen sequenced was PBMCs or a T cell subset sorted from them (not recorded which). In DNA, the CDR3 is TGTGCCAGCAGCTTACACGGCGCTCAAGAGACCCAGTACTTC. Amino acids: CASSLHGAQETQYF. The full variable domain, in which reference TRBV7-9 and TRBJ2-5 provide the parts outside the CDR3, is DTGVSQNPRHKITKRGQNVTFRCDPISEHNRLYWYRQTLGQGPEFLTYFQNEAQLEKSRLLSDRFSAERPKGSFSTLEIQRTEQGDSAMYLCASSLHGAQETQYFGPGTRLLVL.